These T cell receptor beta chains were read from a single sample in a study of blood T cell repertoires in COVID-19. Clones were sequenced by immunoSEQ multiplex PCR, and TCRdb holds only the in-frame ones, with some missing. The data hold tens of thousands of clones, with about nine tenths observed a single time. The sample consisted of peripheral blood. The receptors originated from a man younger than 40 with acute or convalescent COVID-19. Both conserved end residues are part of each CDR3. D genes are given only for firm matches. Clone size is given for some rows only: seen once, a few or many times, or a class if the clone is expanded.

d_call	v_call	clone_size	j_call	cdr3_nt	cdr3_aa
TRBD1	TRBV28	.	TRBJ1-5	TGTGCCAGCAGTTTAACGACAGGGCGACAGCCCCAGCATTTT	CASSLTTGRQPQHF
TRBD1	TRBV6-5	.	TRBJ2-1	TGTGCCAGCAGTTACCCCCAGGGGACAGGCCCAGAGCAGTTCTTC	CASSYPQGTGPEQFF
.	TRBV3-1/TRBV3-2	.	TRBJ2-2	TGTGCCAGCAGCCAGAGGGGGGGCGCAAGCGGGGAGCTGTTTTTT	CASSQRGGASGELFF
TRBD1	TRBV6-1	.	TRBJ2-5	TGTGCCAGCAGTGAAGAAGGGGGGACAGGGCCAGAGACCCAGTACTTC	CASSEEGGTGPETQYF
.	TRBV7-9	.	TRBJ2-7	TGTGCCAGCAGCCCAGGACAGCCTGATACCTACGAGCAGTACTTC	CASSPGQPDTYEQYF
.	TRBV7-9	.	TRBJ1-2	TGTGCCAGCAGCTCAATTATCGAGGGAGGCTATGGCTACGCCTTC	CASSSIIEGGYGYAF
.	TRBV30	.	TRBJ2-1	TGTGCCTGGAGTAGAGAGTCTGATGAGCAGTTCTTC	CAWSRESDEQFF
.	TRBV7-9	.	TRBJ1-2	TGTGCCAGCAGCCGCGCCCAGGCTCCAGAGTATAACTATGGCTACACCTTC	CASSRAQAPEYNYGYTF
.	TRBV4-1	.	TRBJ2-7	TGCGCCAGCAGCCAAGGACAGAGCTCCTACGAGCAGTACTTC	CASSQGQSSYEQYF
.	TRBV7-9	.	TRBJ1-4	TGTGCCAGCAGCTTACACATGCGGAGTAATGAAAAACTGTTTTTT	CASSLHMRSNEKLFF
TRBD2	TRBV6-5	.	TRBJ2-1	TGTGCCAGCACCCAATCGGGACTAGCGGCCAATGAGCAGTTCTTC	CASTQSGLAANEQFF
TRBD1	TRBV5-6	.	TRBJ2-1	TGTGCCAGCGGATCACAGGGGGCGCTGAATGAGCAGTTCTTC	CASGSQGALNEQFF
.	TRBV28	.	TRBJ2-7	TGTGCCAGCAGCCAAGGTACTAGCTACGAGCAGTACTTC	CASSQGTSYEQYF
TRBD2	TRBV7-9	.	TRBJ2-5	TGTGCCAGCAGCTCCGGACTAGCTGGAGAGACCCAGTACTTC	CASSSGLAGETQYF
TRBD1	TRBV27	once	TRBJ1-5	TGTGCCAGCGGCAGACAGGGTTTAGGGCCCCAGCATTTT	CASGRQGLGPQHF
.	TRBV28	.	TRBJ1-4	TGTGCCAGCAGTCAGGGAGGGAATGAAAAACTGTTTTTT	CASSQGGNEKLFF
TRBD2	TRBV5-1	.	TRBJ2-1	TGCGCCAGCAGCTTGATATTAGCGGGGGTAGATAATGAGCAGTTCTTC	CASSLILAGVDNEQFF
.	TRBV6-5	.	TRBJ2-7	TGTGCCAGCAGCATCTCACAGGGAGTCGCCTACGAGCAGTACTTC	CASSISQGVAYEQYF
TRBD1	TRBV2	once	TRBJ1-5	TGTGCCAGCAGTGGGACAGGGGGCCGTCAGCCCCAGCATTTT	CASSGTGGRQPQHF
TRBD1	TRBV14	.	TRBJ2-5	TGTGCCAGCAGCTACCCGGGACAGCAAGAGACCCAGTACTTC	CASSYPGQQETQYF
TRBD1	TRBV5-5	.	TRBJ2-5	TGTGCCAGCAGCTTGAGGGGGCCTCAAGAGACCCAGTACTTC	CASSLRGPQETQYF
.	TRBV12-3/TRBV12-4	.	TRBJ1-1	TGTGCCAGCAGTTGGGCAGGGAACACTGAAGCTTTCTTT	CASSWAGNTEAFF
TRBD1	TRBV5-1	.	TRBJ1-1	TGCGCCAGCAGCTTGGGGACCGGGACAGGGGTACAGAACACTAAAGCTTTCTTT	CASSLGTGTGVQNTKAFF
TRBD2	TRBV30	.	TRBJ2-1	TGTGCCTGGATGAAGGTAGCGGGCTACAATGAGCAGTTCTTC	CAWMKVAGYNEQFF
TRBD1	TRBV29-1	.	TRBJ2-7	TGCAGCGTACAAAATAGGGGACAGTCAACCTACGAGCAGTACTTC	CSVQNRGQSTYEQYF
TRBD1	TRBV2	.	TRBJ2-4	TGTGCCAGCAGTGAGCGACAGGGGACCATTCAGTACTTC	CASSERQGTIQYF
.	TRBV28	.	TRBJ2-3	TGTGCCAGCAGTTTACGGGAGTCGGGCACAGATACGCAGTATTTT	CASSLRESGTDTQYF
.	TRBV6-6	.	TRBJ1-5	TGTGCCAGCAGTTACGGGGGCAGCAATCAGCCCCAGCATTTT	CASSYGGSNQPQHF
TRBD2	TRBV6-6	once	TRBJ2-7	TGTGCCAGCAGTTTCGGGAGGGCCGGGTACGAGCAGTACTTC	CASSFGRAGYEQYF
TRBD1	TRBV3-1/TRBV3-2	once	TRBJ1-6	TGTGCCAGCAGCCAAGCCGGGACAGGGATCGGATCACCCCTCCACTTT	CASSQAGTGIGSPLHF
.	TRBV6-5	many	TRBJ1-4	TGTGCCAGCAGTTACCAAGAAGGCGTCGGGGAAAAACTGTTTTTT	CASSYQEGVGEKLFF
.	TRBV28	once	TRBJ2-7	TGTGCCACCAACCGGGGGGCGGTCGCGGAGCAGTACTTC	CATNRGAVAEQYF
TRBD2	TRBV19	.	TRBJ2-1	TGTGCCAGTAGTATTTATGGCGGGAGAACCTACAATGAGCAGTTCTTC	CASSIYGGRTYNEQFF
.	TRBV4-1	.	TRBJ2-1	TGCGCCAGCAGCCAAGAGGTGGCTAGCGCTGAGCAGTTCTTC	CASSQEVASAEQFF
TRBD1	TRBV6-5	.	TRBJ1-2	TGTGCCAGCAGTTCAACATCCGGGACAGGCCCACCCCGTCACACCTTC	CASSSTSGTGPPRHTF
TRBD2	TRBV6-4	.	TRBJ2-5	TGTGCCAGCATCTCCTTCGGGACTAGCGGGAGGGGAGAGACCCAGTACTTC	CASISFGTSGRGETQYF
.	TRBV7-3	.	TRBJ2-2	TGTGCCAGCAGCCCCCGGGTGGGAGAGGCCGGGGAGCTGTTTTTT	CASSPRVGEAGELFF
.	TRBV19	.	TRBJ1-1	TGTGCCAGTATGATGGGAGGGGGGGCTAGACGCGCTTTCTTT	CASMMGGGARRAFF
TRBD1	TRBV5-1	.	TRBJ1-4	TGCGCCAGCAGCGCGGACAGGGGGCGGATTGAAAAACTGTTTTTT	CASSADRGRIEKLFF
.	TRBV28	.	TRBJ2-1	TGTGCCAGCAGAACACCCAGGAGACAGGCCTACAATGAGCAGTTCTTC	CASRTPRRQAYNEQFF
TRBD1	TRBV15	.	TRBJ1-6	TGTGCCACCTCCCGGGACAGGGGTAATTCACCCCTCCACTTT	CATSRDRGNSPLHF
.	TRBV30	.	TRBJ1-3	TGTGCCTGGCACAGGGTTGGAGACACCATATATTTT	CAWHRVGDTIYF
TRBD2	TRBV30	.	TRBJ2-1	TGTGCCTGGAATAGGCTAGCGGTAGACAATGAGCAGTTCTTC	CAWNRLAVDNEQFF
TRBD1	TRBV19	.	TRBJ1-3	TGTGCCAGTATCGACAGGGCCGGTGGAAACACCATATATTTT	CASIDRAGGNTIYF
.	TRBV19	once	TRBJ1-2	TGTGCCAGTAGTCCCGGGGAGTTCTATGGCTACACCTTC	CASSPGEFYGYTF
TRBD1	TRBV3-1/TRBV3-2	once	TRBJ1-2	TGTGCCAGCAGCCCCGGACAGGGACAAGTATATGGCTACACCTTC	CASSPGQGQVYGYTF
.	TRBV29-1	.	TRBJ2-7	TGCAGCGTTCTATCGTTCGGGTCCCGCTCCTACGAGCAGTACTTC	CSVLSFGSRSYEQYF
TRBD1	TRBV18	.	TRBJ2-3	TGTGCCAGCTCCCCGCAACAGGGGGAGTCAGATACGCAGTATTTT	CASSPQQGESDTQYF
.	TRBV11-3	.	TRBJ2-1	TGTGCCAGCAGCCCTACACTTGACACCAATGAGCAGTTCTTC	CASSPTLDTNEQFF